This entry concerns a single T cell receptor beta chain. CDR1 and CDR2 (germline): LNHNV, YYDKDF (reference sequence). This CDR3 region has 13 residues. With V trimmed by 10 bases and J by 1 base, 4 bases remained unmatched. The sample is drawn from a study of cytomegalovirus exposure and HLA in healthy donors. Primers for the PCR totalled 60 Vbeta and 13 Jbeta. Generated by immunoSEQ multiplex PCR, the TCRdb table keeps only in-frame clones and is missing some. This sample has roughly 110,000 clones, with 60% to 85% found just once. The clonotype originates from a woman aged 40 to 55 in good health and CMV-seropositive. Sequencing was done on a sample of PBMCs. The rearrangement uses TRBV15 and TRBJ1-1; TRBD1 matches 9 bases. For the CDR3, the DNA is TGTGCCATCAGACAGGGGGGGAACACTGAAGCTTTCTTT. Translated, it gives CAIRQGGNTEAFF.